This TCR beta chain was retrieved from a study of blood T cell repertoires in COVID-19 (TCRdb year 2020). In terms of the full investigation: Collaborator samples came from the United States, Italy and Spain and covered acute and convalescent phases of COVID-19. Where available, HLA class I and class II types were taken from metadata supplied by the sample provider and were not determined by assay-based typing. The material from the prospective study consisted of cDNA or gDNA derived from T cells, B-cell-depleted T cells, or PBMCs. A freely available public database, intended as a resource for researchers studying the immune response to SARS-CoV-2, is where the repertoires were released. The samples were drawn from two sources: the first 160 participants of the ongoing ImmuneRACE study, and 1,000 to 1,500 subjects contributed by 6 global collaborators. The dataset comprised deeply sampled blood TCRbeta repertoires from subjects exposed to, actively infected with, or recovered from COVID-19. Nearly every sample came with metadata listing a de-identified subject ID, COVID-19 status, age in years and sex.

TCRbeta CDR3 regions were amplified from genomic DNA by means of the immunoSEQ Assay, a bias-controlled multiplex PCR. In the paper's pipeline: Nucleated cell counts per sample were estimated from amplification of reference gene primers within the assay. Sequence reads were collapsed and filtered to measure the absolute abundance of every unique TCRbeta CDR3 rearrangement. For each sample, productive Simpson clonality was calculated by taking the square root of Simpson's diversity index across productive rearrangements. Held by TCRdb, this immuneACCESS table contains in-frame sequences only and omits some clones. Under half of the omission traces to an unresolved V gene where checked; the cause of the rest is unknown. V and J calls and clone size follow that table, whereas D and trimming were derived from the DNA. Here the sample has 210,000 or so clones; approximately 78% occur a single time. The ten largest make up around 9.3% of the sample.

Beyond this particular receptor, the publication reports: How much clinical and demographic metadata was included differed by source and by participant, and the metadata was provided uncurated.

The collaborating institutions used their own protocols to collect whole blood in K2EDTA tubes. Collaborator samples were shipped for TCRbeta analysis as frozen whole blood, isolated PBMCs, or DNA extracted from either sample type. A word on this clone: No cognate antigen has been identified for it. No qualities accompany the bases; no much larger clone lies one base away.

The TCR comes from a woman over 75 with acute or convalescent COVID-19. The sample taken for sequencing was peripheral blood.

The nucleotide sequence is TGTGCCAGCAGTTTAAGACTACCTCGTCCGTTCTTC. The encoded protein is CASSLRLPRPFF. The chain is made from TRBV12-3 or TRBV12-4 and TRBJ2-1; TRBD2 is perhaps the D gene, given 5 matching bases. The V end loses 2 bases and the J end loses 15 bases, and a stretch of 14 bases separates them. The CDR3 holds 12 amino acids from the cysteine to the phenylalanine. Left in the record is the CDR3 DNA by itself, 36 bases read in frame from the first base.